This TCR beta chain was profiled in a study of OX40 agonist ivuxolimab in advanced cancers. Background on the study: Patients' therapy was ivuxolimab, an antibody that acts as an agonist of OX40 (CD134). Head and neck, renal cell, melanoma or hepatocellular carcinoma were the cancers that dose-escalation patients had. Overall study results and limits: The average count of expanded clones was higher among CD8+ T cells than among CD4+.

The assay was immunoSEQ multiplex PCR, and TCRdb's table has in-frame clones only and misses some. The sample yields fewer than 85,000 clones, 82% seen once. As regards this clone: The antigen remains undetermined.

The timepoints at which blood was sampled were baseline, cycle 4 day 1, and cycle 7 day 1. Per germline, CDR1 SGHTA and CDR2 FQGNSA. CDR3 size: 13 residues. V was clipped by 3 bases and J by 8 bases, with 13 bases between them. The chain is built from TRBV7-2 and TRBJ1-2; no clear D. Sequencing was performed on CD4+ or CD8+ T cells sorted from blood, taken in a trial of the OX40 agonist ivuxolimab. This receptor was obtained from an adult with an advanced solid tumor such as melanoma, head and neck, liver or kidney cancer. This CDR3 is CASSFAVRAGYTF. CDR3 sequence (DNA): TGTGCCAGCAGCTTCGCGGTCCGGGCGGGCTACACCTTC.